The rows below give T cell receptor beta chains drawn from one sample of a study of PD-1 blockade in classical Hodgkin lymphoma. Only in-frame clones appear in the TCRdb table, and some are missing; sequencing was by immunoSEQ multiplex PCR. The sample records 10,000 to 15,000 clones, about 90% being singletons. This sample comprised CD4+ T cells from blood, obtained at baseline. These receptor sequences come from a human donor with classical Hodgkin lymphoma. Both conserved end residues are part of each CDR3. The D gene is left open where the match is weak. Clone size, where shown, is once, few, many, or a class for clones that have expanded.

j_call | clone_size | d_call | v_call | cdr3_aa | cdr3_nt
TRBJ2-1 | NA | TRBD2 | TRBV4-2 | CASSQDLSGSGNEQFF | TGTGCCAGCAGCCAAGACCTTAGCGGGAGTGGGAATGAGCAGTTCTTC
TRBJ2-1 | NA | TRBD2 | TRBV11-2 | CASSLEPSGVYEQFF | TGTGCCAGCAGCTTAGAGCCTAGCGGGGTCTATGAGCAGTTCTTC
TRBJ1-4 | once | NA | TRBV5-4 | CASSLSPTTGANEKLFF | TGTGCCAGCAGCTTGAGCCCCACGACAGGAGCTAATGAAAAACTGTTTTTT
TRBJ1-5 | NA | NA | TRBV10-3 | CAISESLNIGSQPQHF | TGTGCCATCAGTGAGTCCCTTAATATCGGGAGCCAGCCCCAGCATTTT
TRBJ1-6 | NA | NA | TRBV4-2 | CASSQGGGRSSPLHF | TGTGCCAGCAGCCAAGGGGGAGGGCGGAGTTCACCCCTCCACTTT
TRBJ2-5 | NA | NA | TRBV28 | CASSQGQETQYF | TGTGCCAGCAGTCAGGGCCAGGAGACCCAGTACTTC
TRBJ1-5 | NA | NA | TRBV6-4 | CASRPQHF | TGTGCCAGCAGGCCCCAGCATTTT
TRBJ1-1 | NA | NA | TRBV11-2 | CASSYVASMIRAFF | TGTGCCAGCAGCTATGTGGCCAGCATGATAAGAGCTTTCTTT
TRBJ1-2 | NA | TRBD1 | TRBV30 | CAWDRPRTGTYGYTF | TGTGCCTGGGACAGGCCTAGGACAGGAACCTATGGCTACACCTTC
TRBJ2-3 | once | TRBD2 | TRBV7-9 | CASSLSGGATDTQYF | TGTGCCAGCAGCTTAAGCGGGGGGGCCACAGATACGCAGTATTTT
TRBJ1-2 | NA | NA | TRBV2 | CASSGEGVGYTF | TGTGCCAGCAGTGGTGAGGGGGTTGGCTACACCTTC
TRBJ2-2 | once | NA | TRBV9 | CASSVMNTGELFF | TGTGCCAGCAGCGTCATGAACACCGGGGAGCTGTTTTTT
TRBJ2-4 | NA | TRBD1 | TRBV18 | CASSRGLAKNIQYF | TGTGCCAGCTCAAGGGGGCTAGCCAAAAACATTCAGTACTTC
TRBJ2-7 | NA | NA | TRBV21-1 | CASPLAGVPKGDGYEQYF | TGTGCCAGCCCACTAGCGGGAGTCCCTAAGGGTGACGGGTACGAGCAGTACTTC
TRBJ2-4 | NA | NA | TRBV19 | CASSLTPTVQDIQYF | TGTGCCAGTAGTCTTACCCCGACAGTACAGGACATTCAGTACTTC
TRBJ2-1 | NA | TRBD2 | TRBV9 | CASSVTMTSGGIDEQFF | TGTGCCAGCAGCGTAACAATGACTAGCGGGGGGATTGATGAGCAGTTCTTC
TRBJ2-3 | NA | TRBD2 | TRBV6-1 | CASTSGGGTNTQYF | TGTGCCAGCACCTCGGGGGGTGGGACGAATACGCAGTATTTT
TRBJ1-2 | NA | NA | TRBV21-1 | CASIDGYTF | TGTGCCAGCATAGATGGCTACACCTTC
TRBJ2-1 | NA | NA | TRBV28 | CASSLIWLSSYNEQFF | TGTGCCAGCAGTTTAATCTGGTTATCCTCCTACAATGAGCAGTTCTTC
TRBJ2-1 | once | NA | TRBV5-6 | CASSWDNEQFF | TGTGCCAGCAGCTGGGACAATGAGCAGTTCTTC
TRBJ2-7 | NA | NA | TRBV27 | CASSTRVGGNYEQYF | TGTGCCAGCAGTACCAGGGTTGGTGGAAACTACGAGCAGTACTTC
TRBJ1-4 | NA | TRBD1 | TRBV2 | CASSEKALGGAEKLFF | TGTGCCAGCAGTGAAAAAGCCTTAGGGGGCGCTGAAAAACTGTTTTTT
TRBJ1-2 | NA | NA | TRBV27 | CASSLTGFTYGYTF | TGTGCCAGCAGTCTCACAGGGTTTACCTATGGCTACACCTTC
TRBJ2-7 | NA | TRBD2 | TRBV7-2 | CASSLVIAGGRQYF | TGTGCCAGCAGCTTAGTGATAGCGGGGGGGAGGCAGTACTTC
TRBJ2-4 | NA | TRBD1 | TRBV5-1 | CASSSGTGKNIQYF | TGCGCCAGCAGCTCCGGGACAGGCAAAAACATTCAGTACTTC
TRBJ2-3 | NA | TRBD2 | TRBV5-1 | CASSLGLAQRTDTQYF | TGCGCCAGCAGCTTAGGACTAGCCCAACGCACAGATACGCAGTATTTT
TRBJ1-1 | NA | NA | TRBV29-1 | CSVGAGYTEAFF | TGCAGCGTTGGGGCGGGGTACACTGAAGCTTTCTTT
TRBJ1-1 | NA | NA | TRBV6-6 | CASSYLMSEAFF | TGTGCCAGCAGTTACTTGATGTCTGAAGCTTTCTTT
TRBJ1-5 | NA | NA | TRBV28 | CASSLGQGLSNQPQHF | TGTGCCAGCAGTTTAGGGCAGGGCCTATCCAATCAGCCCCAGCATTTT
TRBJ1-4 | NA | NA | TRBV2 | CASLRVATNEKLFF | TGTGCCAGCCTCCGGGTCGCAACTAATGAAAAACTGTTTTTT
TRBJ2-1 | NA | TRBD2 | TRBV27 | CASSLLRPQAGAPYNEQFF | TGTGCCAGCAGTTTATTGAGGCCCCAAGCGGGAGCCCCCTACAATGAGCAGTTCTTC
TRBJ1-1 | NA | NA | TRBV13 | CASTRRPNTEAFF | TGTGCCAGCACCCGACGGCCGAACACTGAAGCTTTCTTT
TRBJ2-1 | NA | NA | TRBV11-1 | CASSLAGRGSSYNEQFF | TGTGCCAGCAGCTTAGCAGGGCGGGGAAGCTCCTACAATGAGCAGTTCTTC
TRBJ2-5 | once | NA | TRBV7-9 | CASSLGAWATQETQYF | TGTGCCAGCAGCTTAGGGGCCTGGGCGACCCAAGAGACCCAGTACTTC
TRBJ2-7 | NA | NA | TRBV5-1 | CASSLTGSSYEQYF | TGCGCCAGCAGCTTGACTGGCAGCTCCTACGAGCAGTACTTC
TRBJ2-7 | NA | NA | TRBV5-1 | CASSLMVDRPEAYEQYF | TGCGCCAGCAGCTTGATGGTGGACAGACCTGAGGCCTACGAGCAGTACTTC
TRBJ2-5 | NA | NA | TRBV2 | CASSIFLGGGGETQYF | TGTGCCAGCTCCATCTTCTTGGGGGGCGGCGGGGAGACCCAGTACTTC
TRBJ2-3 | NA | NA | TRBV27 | CASSPYRATDTQYF | TGTGCCAGCAGTCCATACAGGGCTACAGATACGCAGTATTTT
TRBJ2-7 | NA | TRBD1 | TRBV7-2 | CASNQGQGAGEQYF | TGTGCCAGCAATCAAGGACAGGGGGCTGGCGAGCAGTACTTC
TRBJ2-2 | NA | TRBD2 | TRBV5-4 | CASSRAYSSGITGELFF | TGTGCCAGCAGCCGAGCTTATTCTAGCGGGATCACCGGGGAGCTGTTTTTT
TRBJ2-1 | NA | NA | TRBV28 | CASESVPAYNEQFF | TGTGCCAGTGAATCGGTTCCGGCATACAATGAGCAGTTCTTC
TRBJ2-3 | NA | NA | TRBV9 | CASSLVDRTDTQYF | TGTGCCAGCAGCCTAGTGGACCGCACAGATACGCAGTATTTT
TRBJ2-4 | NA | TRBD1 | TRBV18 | CASSPDRDRGAKNIQYF | TGTGCCAGCTCACCAGATCGGGACAGGGGAGCCAAAAACATTCAGTACTTC
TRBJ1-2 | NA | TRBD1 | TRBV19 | CASRIGQGDYGYTF | TGTGCCAGCCGGATTGGACAGGGCGACTATGGCTACACCTTC
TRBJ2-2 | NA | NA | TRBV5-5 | CASSLAPTGKDTGELFF | TGTGCCAGCAGCTTGGCCCCGACAGGAAAAGACACCGGGGAGCTGTTTTTT
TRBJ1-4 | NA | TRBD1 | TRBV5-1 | CASSLAGTGNEKLFF | TGCGCCAGCAGCCTTGCCGGGACAGGGAATGAAAAACTGTTTTTT
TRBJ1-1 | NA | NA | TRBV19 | CASSIGTKGSEAFF | TGTGCCAGTAGTATTGGTACGAAAGGCTCTGAAGCTTTCTTT
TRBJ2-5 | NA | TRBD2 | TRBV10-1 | CASSRVAGARETQYF | TGCGCCAGCAGTAGGGTAGCGGGAGCCCGGGAGACCCAGTACTTC
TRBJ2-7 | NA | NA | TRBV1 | CTSSRTRGKGGPYEQYF | TGCACCAGCAGCCGAACTAGGGGAAAGGGAGGGCCCTACGAGCAGTACTTC